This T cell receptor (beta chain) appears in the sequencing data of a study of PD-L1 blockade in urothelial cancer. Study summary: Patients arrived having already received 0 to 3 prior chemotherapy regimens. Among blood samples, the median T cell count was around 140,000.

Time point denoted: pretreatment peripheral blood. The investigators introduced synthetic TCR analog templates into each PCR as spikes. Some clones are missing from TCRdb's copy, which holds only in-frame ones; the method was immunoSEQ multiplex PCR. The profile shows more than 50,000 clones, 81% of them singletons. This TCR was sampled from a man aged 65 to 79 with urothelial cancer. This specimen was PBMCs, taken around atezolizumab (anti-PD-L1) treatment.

The CDR3 nucleotides are TGTGCCAGCAGTTTTTCCAGGGCGCGCAATCAGCCCCAGCATTTT. Residues: CASSFSRARNQPQHF. The V call is TRBV6-1, the J call TRBJ1-5; tentative D call: TRBD1 (5 bases). V gave up 5 bases and J gave up 2 bases, with 13 bases separating them. This CDR3 has 15 amino acids. The germline V gene encodes CDR1 MNHNS and CDR2 SASEGT.